A single sample is the source of the 7 T cell receptor beta chains below, sequenced in a study of T cells after posttransplantation cyclophosphamide. Sequencing used immunoSEQ multiplex PCR; TCRdb keeps in-frame clones, though not all of them. The data show over 5,500 clones, approximately 91% seen once. The sequenced sample was CD4+ T cells sorted from blood. These receptor sequences come from a woman aged 45-60 years in good health and a related stem cell transplant donor.

This sequence joins TRBV7-8 and TRBJ1-3; 7 nucleotides match TRBD1. The CDR3 totals 17 residues. Germline-derived CDR1 and CDR2 are SGHVS and FQNEAQ. J gave up 0 bases and V 1 base, and 6 bases lay outside the gene matches. CDR3 DNA: TGTGCCAGCAGCTTAGTTGGTCAGGGGGACTCTGGAAACACCATATATTTT. This translates into CASSLVGQGDSGNTIYF.

The rearrangement joins TRBV6-5 to TRBJ1-1; D possibly corresponds to TRBD1 (6 bases). V lost 7 bases to trimming and J lost 5 bases, with 8 bases between them. CDR3 length: 11 residues. Germline V gives CDR1 MNHEY, CDR2 SVGAGI. CDR3 amino acids: CASKGGTEAFF. DNA for the CDR3: TGTGCCAGCAAAGGGGGAACTGAAGCTTTCTTT.

This rearrangement joins TRBV19 to TRBJ1-5; D call uncertain. The CDR3 has 16 amino acids. V lost 1 base and J lost 0, with 10 bases in between. Germline CDR1 and CDR2: LNHDA and SQIVND (reference sequence). The CDR3 is CASSIGPGISNQPQHF. The DNA for the CDR3 is TGTGCCAGTAGTATAGGCCCCGGGATTAGCAATCAGCCCCAGCATTTT.

The chain joins TRBV11-2 to TRBJ2-3; D is possibly TRBD2 (6 bases). Germline loops: CDR1 SGHAT, CDR2 FQNNGV. The CDR3 contains 18 residues. Trimming removed 1 base at V and 0 bases at J, with 17 bases between. CDR3 sequence: CASSLALGGVTSTDTQYF. The CDR3 bases are TGTGCCAGCAGCTTAGCCCTCGGGGGAGTCACTAGCACAGATACGCAGTATTTT.

The CDR3 sequence: CSVYLQAGGITDTQYF. The CDR3 bases are TGCAGCGTCTACCTTCAAGCGGGAGGTATCACAGATACGCAGTATTTT. The gene calls are TRBV29-1 and TRBJ2-3, with 9 bases matching TRBD2. The V segment lost 6 bases and the J segment 2 bases; nucleotides outside the gene matches: 12. Germline values: CDR1 SQVTM, CDR2 ANQGSEA. This CDR3 contains 16 residues.

The count of this clone is one. V usage is TRBV21-1 and J usage is TRBJ2-1; the D segment call TRBD2 is taken from the table without a DNA check. TRBV21-1 is a pseudogene locus. The CDR3 runs 19 residues. The CDR3 sequence is CASRKLPGGPGTTYNEQFF. DNA for the CDR3: TGTGCCAGCAGGAAGCTGCCGGGGGGTCCCGGGACTACGTACAATGAGCAGTTCTTC.

The chain links TRBV28 to TRBJ1-2, with 8 bases lining up with TRBD1. CDR3 length equals 15 residues. V lost 3 bases to trimming and J lost 4 bases; unmatched junction nucleotides: 7. Germline loops: CDR1 MDHEN, CDR2 SYDVKM. The CDR3 DNA is TGTGCCAGCAGTTTCAGGGGGCGATCCTCCTATGGCTACACCTTC. Residues: CASSFRGRSSYGYTF.